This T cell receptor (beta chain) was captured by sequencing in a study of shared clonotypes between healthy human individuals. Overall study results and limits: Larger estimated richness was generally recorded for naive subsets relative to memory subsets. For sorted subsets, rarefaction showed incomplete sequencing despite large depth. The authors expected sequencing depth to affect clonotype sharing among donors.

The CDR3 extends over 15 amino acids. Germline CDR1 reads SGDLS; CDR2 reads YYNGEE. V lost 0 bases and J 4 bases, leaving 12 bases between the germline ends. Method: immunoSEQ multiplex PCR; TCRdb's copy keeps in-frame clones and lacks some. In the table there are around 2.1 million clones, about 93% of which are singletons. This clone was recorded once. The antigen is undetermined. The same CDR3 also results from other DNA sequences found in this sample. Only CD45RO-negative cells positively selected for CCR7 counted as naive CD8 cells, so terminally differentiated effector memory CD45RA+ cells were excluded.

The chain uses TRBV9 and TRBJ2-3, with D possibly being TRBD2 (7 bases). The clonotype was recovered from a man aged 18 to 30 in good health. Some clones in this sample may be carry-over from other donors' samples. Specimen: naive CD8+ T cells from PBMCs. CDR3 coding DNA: TGTGCCAGCAGCGTAGTCGGGGGGCTGGCAGATACGCAGTATTTT. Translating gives CASSVVGGLADTQYF. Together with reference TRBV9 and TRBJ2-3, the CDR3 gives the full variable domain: DSGVTQTPKHLITATGQRVTLRCSPRSGDLSVYWYQQSLDQGLQFLIQYYNGEERAKGNILERFSAQQFPDLHSELNLSSLELGDSALYFCASSVVGGLADTQYFGPGTRLTVL.